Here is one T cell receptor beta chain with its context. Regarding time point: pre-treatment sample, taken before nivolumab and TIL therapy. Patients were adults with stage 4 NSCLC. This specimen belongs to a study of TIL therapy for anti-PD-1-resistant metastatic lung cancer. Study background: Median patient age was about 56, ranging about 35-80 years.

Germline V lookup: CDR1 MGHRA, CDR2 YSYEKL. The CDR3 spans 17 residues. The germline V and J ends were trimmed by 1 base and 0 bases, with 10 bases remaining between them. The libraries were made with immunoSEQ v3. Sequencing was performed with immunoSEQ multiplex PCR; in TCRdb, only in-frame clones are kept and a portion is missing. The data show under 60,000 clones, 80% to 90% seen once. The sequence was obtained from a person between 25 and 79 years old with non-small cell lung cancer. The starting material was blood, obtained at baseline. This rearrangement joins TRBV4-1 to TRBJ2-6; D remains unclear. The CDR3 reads CASSQGLTASGANVLTF. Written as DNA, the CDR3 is TGCGCCAGCAGCCAAGGGCTAACAGCCTCTGGGGCCAACGTCCTGACTTTC.